The 10 T cell receptor beta chains below all came from one sample that was sequenced in a study of cytomegalovirus exposure and HLA in healthy donors. PCR used 60 Vbeta primers and 13 Jbeta primers. Data came from immunoSEQ multiplex PCR; TCRdb stores just in-frame clones and leaves some out. Across about 84,000 clones, the top ten clones capture 0.45% to 0.7% of the sample. The sequencing sample was made of PBMCs. All receptors come from a man aged 50 to 60 in good health and CMV-seronegative.

The chain has TRBV10-1 and TRBJ1-2; D gene unclear. CDR3 length: 13 amino acids. The V end was cut by 3 bases, the J end by 5 bases, with 10 bases between. From germline, CDR1 is WNHNN and CDR2 SYGVQD (reference sequence). The CDR3, as DNA: TGCGCCAGCAGTGACGGGGTTTCGTATGGCTACACCTTC. This gives the protein CASSDGVSYGYTF.

This chain joins TRBV19 and TRBJ1-2; 11 bases fit TRBD1. Per germline, CDR1 LNHDA and CDR2 SQIVND (reference sequence). This CDR3 region has 14 residues. V shed 6 bases and J 8 bases; nucleotides not matched to a gene: 8. The chain's CDR3 is CASRSPDRGQGYTF. CDR3 DNA: TGTGCCAGTAGATCCCCGGACAGGGGGCAGGGCTACACCTTC.

V usage is TRBV11-3 and J usage is TRBJ2-3, with TRBD2 as a possible D gene (6 bases). Germline CDR1 and CDR2: SGHNT and YENEEA. The ends were cut back, 6 bases at V and 5 bases at J, with 15 bases in the middle. The CDR3 runs to 14 residues. The CDR3 DNA follows: TGTGCCAGCAGTCAGACTAGATTAGTAGATACGCAGTATTTT. It translates to CASSQTRLVDTQYF.

The chain carries TRBV7-3 and TRBJ2-7; 10 nucleotides agree with TRBD1. The CDR3 length is 14 residues. V was pared by 6 bases and J by 3 bases, with 5 bases of the junction left unmatched. Germline CDR1 is SGHTA and CDR2 is FQGTGA. The CDR3 nucleotides are TGTGCCAGCAGTCGGGACAGGGGAGGCTACGAGCAGTACTTC. It codes for CASSRDRGGYEQYF.

V and J are TRBV10-3 and TRBJ2-2; D gene unclear. CDR1 is ENHRY, CDR2 SYGVKD, per germline. The V and J ends lost 3 bases and 5 bases respectively, with 7 bases between them. The CDR3 contains 13 residues. CDR3 loop: CAISDLETGELFF. The CDR3 DNA reads as TGTGCCATCAGTGATTTGGAGACCGGGGAGCTGTTTTTT.

The chain links TRBV5-1 to TRBJ2-6; tentative D call: TRBD1 (6 bases). This CDR3 region has 16 residues. Germline CDR1 reads SGHRS; CDR2 reads YFSETQ. The ends were cut back, 4 bases at V and 3 bases at J, with 14 bases in the middle. The DNA of the CDR3 is TGCGCCAGCAGCGCCGGAACAGGGAGTGGGGCCAACGTCCTGACTTTC. It yields the protein CASSAGTGSGANVLTF.

This CDR3 reads CASSRTGIDSPLHF. In nucleotides, the CDR3 is TGTGCCAGCAGTCGGACAGGGATAGACTCACCCCTCCACTTT. This sequence joins TRBV6-5 and TRBJ1-6; 8 bases line up with TRBD1. This CDR3 is 14 amino acids long. Germline V CDR1 and CDR2: MNHEY, SVGAGI. With 5 bases clipped from V and 10 bases from J, the junction kept 7 bases outside the gene matches.

The genes are TRBV6-5 and TRBJ1-2, with 7 bases identical to TRBD1. Germline trimming cut 4 bases from V and 3 bases from J; bases unmatched to any gene: 8. This CDR3 is built from 15 residues. The germline V gene has CDR1 MNHEY and CDR2 SVGAGI. The CDR3 coding sequence is TGTGCCAGCAGTTTAGGGGGCGGGTCGGACTATGGCTACACCTTC. Protein product: CASSLGGGSDYGYTF.

The rearrangement uses TRBV19 and TRBJ1-5, with D perhaps TRBD1 (5 bases). CDR1 is LNHDA and CDR2 is SQIVND in the germline V gene (reference sequence). This CDR3 has 16 amino acids. Trimming stripped 6 bases from V and 6 bases from J, with 21 bases between. The CDR3 nucleotides read TGTGCCAGTAGCCCACCCGGCCGCAGGGATTTTCAGCCCCAGCATTTT. Its protein product is CASSPPGRRDFQPQHF.

The chain joins TRBV5-1 to TRBJ2-5, with 11 bases matching TRBD1. V lost 1 base to trimming and J lost 2 bases; unmatched junction nucleotides: 7. From germline, CDR1 is SGHRS and CDR2 YFSETQ. The CDR3 runs 17 residues. In DNA, the CDR3 is TGCGCCAGCAGCTTGACGGGGACAGGGGGTTGGCAAGAGACCCAGTACTTC. Its protein product is CASSLTGTGGWQETQYF.